Presented here are 30 T cell receptor beta chains from one specimen sequenced in a study of OX40 agonist ivuxolimab in advanced cancers. TCRdb's copy holds only in-frame clones and misses some; the assay was immunoSEQ multiplex PCR. The sample comprises tens of thousands of clones, roughly four fifths of which are singletons, and over 2% rests with the top ten. Here the sequenced sample was CD4+ or CD8+ T cells sorted from blood, taken in a trial of the OX40 agonist ivuxolimab. These receptors all stem from an adult with an advanced solid tumor such as melanoma, head and neck, liver or kidney cancer.

The J gene is TRBJ2-5, the V gene TRBV30, with D perhaps TRBD2 (6 bases). V was pared by 2 bases and J by 2 bases, with 15 bases between. The CDR3 covers 15 residues. Germline CDR1 reads GTSNPN; CDR2 reads SVGIG (reference sequence). This CDR3 reads CAWSRLGGRQETQYF. The CDR3 DNA reads TGTGCCTGGAGTAGACTCGGAGGGAGACAAGAGACCCAGTACTTC.

The chain carries TRBV9 and TRBJ2-2, with 11 bases aligning to TRBD2. CDR1 is SGDLS and CDR2 is YYNGEE in the germline V gene. J was trimmed by 7 bases and V by 2 bases; bases with no gene match: 1. This CDR3 spans 14 amino acids. The CDR3 DNA sequence: TGTGCCAGCAGCGTTAGCGGGGGGGTCGGGGAGCTGTTTTTT. Its protein product is CASSVSGGVGELFF. Based on the CDR3 plus reference TRBV9 and TRBJ2-2, the full variable domain is DSGVTQTPKHLITATGQRVTLRCSPRSGDLSVYWYQQSLDQGLQFLIQYYNGEERAKGNILERFSAQQFPDLHSELNLSSLELGDSALYFCASSVSGGVGELFFGEGSRLTVL.

The V call is TRBV7-9, the J call TRBJ2-1; weak D call: TRBD1 (6 bases). This CDR3 region has 14 residues. V dropped 0 bases and J dropped 5 bases, with 8 bases sitting between them. Germline loops: CDR1 SEHNR, CDR2 FQNEAQ (reference sequence). CDR3 amino acids: CASSLARGHNEQFF. CDR3 bases: TGTGCCAGCAGCTTAGCCAGGGGCCACAATGAGCAGTTCTTC.

This clone was recorded only once. This sequence joins TRBV7-6 and TRBJ2-5; 11 bases line up with TRBD2. V shed 4 bases, J shed 3 bases, and the junction held 16 bases outside the gene matches. Germline CDR1 SGHVS, CDR2 FNYEAQ. The CDR3 runs to 19 residues. The CDR3 region has the DNA TGTGCCAGCAGCTCCGAATTAGCGGGGGGGCGAGGAGGTAAAGAGACCCAGTACTTC. This encodes CASSSELAGGRGGKETQYF.

This clone is classed as medium-sized (0.01 to 0.1%). V gene TRBV25-1 combines with J gene TRBJ2-7; either TRBD1 or TRBD2 may fit D (5 bases each). The CDR3 is made up of 12 amino acids. Per germline, CDR1 MGHDK and CDR2 SYGVNS. The V and J ends lost 2 bases and 4 bases respectively, with 6 bases between them. The CDR3 loop reads CASSEEGYEQYF. As DNA, the CDR3 is TGTGCCAGCAGTGAAGAGGGGTACGAGCAGTACTTC.

The genes are TRBV11-3 and TRBJ1-1; D possibly corresponds to TRBD1 (6 bases). The V and J ends lost 4 bases and 4 bases respectively, with 13 bases between them. This CDR3 contains 14 residues. Germline CDR1 reads SGHNT; CDR2 reads YENEEA. CDR3 sequence (DNA): TGTGCCAGCAGCTCCAGGGGAGAGAGCACTGAAGCTTTCTTT. It encodes CASSSRGESTEAFF.

V usage is TRBV30 and J usage is TRBJ1-2, with TRBD1 matching 8 bases. CDR1 and CDR2 from the germline V gene are GTSNPN and SVGIG (reference sequence). The V and J ends lost 4 bases and 1 base, in that order; junction bases with no gene match: 14. CDR3 length: 17 amino acids. The CDR3 region is CAWISSLGQGGNYGYTF. CDR3 in DNA: TGTGCCTGGATCTCCAGCCTAGGACAGGGAGGTAACTATGGCTACACCTTC. The whole variable domain, remainder taken from reference TRBV30 and TRBJ1-2, is SQTIHQWPATLVQPVGSPLSLECTVEGTSNPNLYWYRQAAGRGLQLLFYSVGIGQISSEVPQNLSASRPQDRQFILSSKKLLLSDSGFYLCAWISSLGQGGNYGYTFGSGTRLTVV.

CDR3 DNA sequence: TGTGCCAGCAGTAGACTAGCGGGGGACACCTACGAGCAGTACTTC. This codes for CASSRLAGDTYEQYF. V is TRBV7-3 and J is TRBJ2-7; 12 bases line up with TRBD2. Unmatched junction bases numbered 5, after V lost 6 bases and J lost 2 bases. From germline, CDR1 is SGHTA and CDR2 FQGTGA. This CDR3 contains 15 residues.

This chain uses TRBV19 with TRBJ2-5; D remains unclear. Trimming removed 2 bases at V and 5 bases at J, with 9 bases between. The CDR3 length is 13 residues. CDR1 LNHDA and CDR2 SQIVND come from the germline V gene (reference sequence). The CDR3 DNA reads TGTGCCAGTAGTATAAGGCCCGGGGAGACCCAGTACTTC. It translates to CASSIRPGETQYF.

The gene calls are TRBV28 and TRBJ2-5, with 10 bases matching TRBD1. Per the germline V gene, CDR1 is MDHEN and CDR2 is SYDVKM. The CDR3 totals 16 residues. With V trimmed by 4 bases and J by 6 bases, 11 bases remained unmatched. This chain's CDR3 is CASSSSGTGDWKTQYF. The CDR3 DNA is TGTGCCAGCAGTTCCTCCGGGACAGGGGATTGGAAGACCCAGTACTTC.

This chain links TRBV18 with TRBJ2-5; D not certain. The CDR3 contains 14 residues. CDR1 and CDR2 from the germline V gene are KGHSH and LQKENI. V was trimmed by 1 base and J by 1 base, leaving 7 bases between them. For the CDR3, the DNA is TGTGCCAGCTCACCACGAGCCCCCCAAGAGACCCAGTACTTC. It translates to CASSPRAPQETQYF. The complete variable domain, with remaining parts taken from reference TRBV18 and TRBJ2-5, reads NAGVMQNPRHLVRRRGQEARLRCSPMKGHSHVYWYRQLPEEGLKFMVYLQKENIIDESGMPKERFSAEFPKEGPSILRIQQVVRGDSAAYFCASSPRAPQETQYFGPGTRLLVL.

J is TRBJ2-5 and V is TRBV2; 8 nucleotides agree with TRBD2. The CDR3 is made up of 16 amino acids. The ends lost 3 bases at V and 2 bases at J; junction bases unmatched: 8. Per germline, CDR1 SNHLY and CDR2 FYNNEI. CDR3 amino acids: CASSEGGAGAQETQYF. In nucleotides, the CDR3 is TGTGCCAGCAGTGAGGGTGGAGCGGGAGCGCAAGAGACCCAGTACTTC.

The chain links TRBV6-1 to TRBJ1-1, with no clear D. This CDR3 spans 11 amino acids. The V gene's germline CDR1 is MNHNS and CDR2 SASEGT. With 7 bases removed from V and 8 bases from J, the gap between germline ends came to 11 bases. The CDR3 DNA reads as TGTGCCAGCATGGCTGTCAGGGAAGCTTTCTTT. Its translation: CASMAVREAFF.

This CDR3 is CASSPGQGQTQYF. The CDR3 DNA is TGTGCCAGCAGTCCTGGACAGGGTCAGACCCAGTACTTC. The chain is built from TRBV2 and TRBJ2-5; 8 bases agree with TRBD1. CDR1 and CDR2 (germline): SNHLY, FYNNEI. CDR3 length: 13 residues. V shed 5 bases, J shed 6 bases, and the junction held 5 bases outside the gene matches.

This clone was counted between two and nine times. The V gene is TRBV7-2, the J gene TRBJ1-6, with a weak D call TRBD1 (6 bases). V was cut by 10 bases and J by 8 bases, with 9 bases left in between. Germline assignment: CDR1 SGHTA and CDR2 FQGNSA. This CDR3 contains 11 residues. In DNA form, the CDR3 reads TGTGCCACCAGGGGTGATTCACCCCTCCACTTT. Protein product: CATRGDSPLHF.

The V gene is TRBV6-5, the J gene TRBJ1-5, with D possibly TRBD1 on 5 matching bases. CDR3 length: 15 residues. Trimming cost V 5 bases and J 3 bases, with 14 bases left between them. Germline CDR1 reads MNHEY; CDR2 reads SVGAGI. CDR3 nucleotide sequence: TGTGCCAGCAGTATGGCTGGGGGTCCCAATCAGCCCCAGCATTTT. Translating it yields CASSMAGGPNQPQHF.

The V call is TRBV7-2, the J call TRBJ2-1; D gene ambiguous. This CDR3 is built from 15 residues. Germline V gene lookup returns CDR1 SGHTA and CDR2 FQGNSA. V was shortened by 3 bases and J by 0 bases, with 9 bases between the two germline ends. CDR3 loop: CASSLEVSSYNEQFF. CDR3 DNA sequence: TGTGCCAGCAGCTTGGAAGTTAGCTCCTACAATGAGCAGTTCTTC.

The chain couples TRBV6-6 to TRBJ1-4; possible D gene TRBD1, 6 bases. CDR3 length: 12 residues. The germline V and J ends were trimmed by 11 bases and 8 bases, with 15 bases remaining between them. Per the germline V gene, CDR1 is MNHNY and CDR2 is SVGAGI (reference sequence). CDR3 bases: TGTGCCGTAGGACAGCTCTCCGAAAAACTGTTTTTT. Translating it yields CAVGQLSEKLFF.

DNA for the CDR3: TGCGCCAGCAGCACCACGACTACGCGGGAGCTGTTTTTT. Its protein product is CASSTTTTRELFF. V is TRBV5-1 and J is TRBJ2-2, with a tentative D call TRBD2 (5 bases). This CDR3 contains 13 residues. V gave up 4 bases and J gave up 9 bases, with 13 bases separating them. CDR1 is SGHRS and CDR2 is YFSETQ in the germline V gene.

The chain joins TRBV7-9 to TRBJ2-3; D possibly matches TRBD1 or TRBD2 (5 bases each). The CDR3 consists of 14 residues. With 6 bases removed from V and 4 bases from J, the gap between germline ends came to 14 bases. In germline, CDR1 is SEHNR, CDR2 FQNEAQ (reference sequence). CDR3 loop: CASREAMGADTQYF. In nucleotides, the CDR3 is TGTGCCAGCAGGGAAGCTATGGGGGCAGATACGCAGTATTTT.

V is TRBV6-6 and J is TRBJ2-2; tentatively, D is TRBD2 (5 bases). The germline gives CDR1 MNHNY, CDR2 SVGAGI (reference sequence). The CDR3 is 14 amino acids. The ends were cut back, 5 bases at V and 1 base at J, with 8 bases in the middle. The CDR3 loop is CASSPGLNTGELFF. The CDR3 nucleotides read TGTGCCAGCAGTCCCGGACTGAACACCGGGGAGCTGTTTTTT.

J is TRBJ1-1 and V is TRBV27; maybe TRBD1 (5 bases). Trimming took off 6 bases at V and 4 bases at J, with 15 bases between the two ends. Germline loops: CDR1 MNHEY, CDR2 SMNVEV (reference sequence). The CDR3 sequence is 14 residues long. The DNA for the CDR3 is TGTGCCAGCAGGCCTGGAGGGGTGGGCACTGAAGCTTTCTTT. This sequence encodes CASRPGGVGTEAFF.

The chain links TRBV30 to TRBJ1-6; no clear D. The V gene's germline CDR1 is GTSNPN and CDR2 SVGIG (reference sequence). V was cut by 4 bases and J by 6 bases, with 7 bases left in between. There are 12 residues in the CDR3. CDR3 sequence (DNA): TGTGCCTGGATAATTGGTAATTCACCCCTCCACTTT. Translating it yields CAWIIGNSPLHF. Filled out from reference TRBV30 and TRBJ1-6, the complete variable domain reads SQTIHQWPATLVQPVGSPLSLECTVEGTSNPNLYWYRQAAGRGLQLLFYSVGIGQISSEVPQNLSASRPQDRQFILSSKKLLLSDSGFYLCAWIIGNSPLHFGNGTRLTVT.

The V and J genes are TRBV6-5 and TRBJ1-4; TRBD1 matches at 7 bases. After removal of 6 bases from V and 8 bases from J, the junction contained 3 bases not matched to a gene. CDR3 length: 12 amino acids. Germline values: CDR1 MNHEY, CDR2 SVGAGI. The CDR3 coding sequence is TGTGCCAGCAGCCGGGACAGAGAAAAACTGTTTTTT. Translating it yields CASSRDREKLFF.

V is TRBV2 and J is TRBJ2-6; a weak D match, TRBD1 (6 bases). This CDR3 spans 14 amino acids. The V end was cut by 9 bases, the J end by 4 bases, with 13 bases between. Germline V gene lookup returns CDR1 SNHLY and CDR2 FYNNEI. The CDR3 DNA reads as TGTGCCAGGGAACAGGGTTCCGGGGCCAACGTCCTGACTTTC. Encoded protein: CAREQGSGANVLTF.

The chain carries TRBV6-1 and TRBJ2-5; 8 positions agree with TRBD1. The trim removed 5 bases at V and 8 bases at J, leaving 13 bases unmatched. Germline V CDR1 and CDR2: MNHNS, SASEGT. CDR3 length: 15 amino acids. CDR3 loop: CASSPLSLGQGTQYF. CDR3 nucleotide sequence: TGTGCCAGCAGTCCACTTAGTCTAGGACAGGGTACCCAGTACTTC.

The V call is TRBV28, the J call TRBJ2-1; 12 bases align to TRBD2. The V segment lost 2 bases and the J segment 5 bases; nucleotides outside the gene matches: 4. There are 16 residues in the CDR3. CDR1 and CDR2 from the germline V gene are MDHEN and SYDVKM. CDR3 coding DNA: TGTGCCAGCAGTTTACTACTAGCGGGAGGTCACAATGAGCAGTTCTTC. It codes for CASSLLLAGGHNEQFF.

The V call is TRBV11-3, the J call TRBJ2-1; tentative D call: TRBD1 (6 bases). The germline V gene has CDR1 SGHNT and CDR2 YENEEA. Trimming removed 3 bases at V and 1 base at J, with 16 bases between. The CDR3 length is 17 residues. CDR3 protein: CASSLAWAGESYNEQFF. The CDR3 DNA sequence: TGTGCCAGCAGCTTGGCCTGGGCAGGGGAGTCCTACAATGAGCAGTTCTTC.

The chain uses TRBV5-1 and TRBJ1-4, with D tentatively TRBD1 (6 bases). Germline V gene data show CDR1 as SGHRS and CDR2 as YFSETQ. This CDR3 has 14 residues. V gave up 1 base and J gave up 4 bases, with 8 bases separating them. The CDR3 sequence is CASSLRTDNEKLFF. CDR3 in DNA: TGCGCCAGCAGCTTGAGGACAGATAATGAAAAACTGTTTTTT.

This clone came up once. The chain links TRBV6-5 to TRBJ2-1; 7 nucleotides line up with TRBD2. Unmatched junction bases numbered 6, after V lost 0 bases and J lost 7 bases. The V gene's germline CDR1 is MNHEY and CDR2 SVGAGI. This CDR3 region has 15 residues. The CDR3 is CASSYSSSGVNEQFF. CDR3 nucleotide sequence: TGTGCCAGCAGTTACTCATCCAGCGGGGTTAATGAGCAGTTCTTC.